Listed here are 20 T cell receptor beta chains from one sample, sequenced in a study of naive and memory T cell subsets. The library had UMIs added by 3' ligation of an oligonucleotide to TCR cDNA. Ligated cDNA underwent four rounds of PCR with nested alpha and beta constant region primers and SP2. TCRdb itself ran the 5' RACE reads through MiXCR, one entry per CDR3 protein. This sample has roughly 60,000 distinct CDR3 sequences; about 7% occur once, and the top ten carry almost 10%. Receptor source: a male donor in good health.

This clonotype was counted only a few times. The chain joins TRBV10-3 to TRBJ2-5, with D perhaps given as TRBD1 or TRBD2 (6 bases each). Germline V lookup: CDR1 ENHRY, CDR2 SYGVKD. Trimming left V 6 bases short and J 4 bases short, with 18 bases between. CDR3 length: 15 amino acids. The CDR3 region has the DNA TGTGCCATCAGCCGAGACGAGAAGGGGGGAGAGACCCAGTACTTC. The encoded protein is CAISRDEKGGETQYF.

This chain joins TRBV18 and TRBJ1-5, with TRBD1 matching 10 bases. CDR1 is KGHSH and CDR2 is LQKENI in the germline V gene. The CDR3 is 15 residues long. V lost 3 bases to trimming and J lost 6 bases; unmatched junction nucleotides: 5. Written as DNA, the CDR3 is TGTGCCAGCTCACCCCGACAGGGGGCCACTCAGCCCCAGCATTTT. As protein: CASSPRQGATQPQHF.

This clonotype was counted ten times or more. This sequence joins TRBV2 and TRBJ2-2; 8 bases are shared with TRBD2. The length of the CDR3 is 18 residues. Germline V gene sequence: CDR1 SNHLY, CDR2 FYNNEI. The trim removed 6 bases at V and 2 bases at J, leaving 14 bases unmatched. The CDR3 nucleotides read TGTGCCAGCAGCTCAGTCATAGCGGGACCAACTAACACCGGGGAGCTGTTTTTT. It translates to CASSSVIAGPTNTGELFF.

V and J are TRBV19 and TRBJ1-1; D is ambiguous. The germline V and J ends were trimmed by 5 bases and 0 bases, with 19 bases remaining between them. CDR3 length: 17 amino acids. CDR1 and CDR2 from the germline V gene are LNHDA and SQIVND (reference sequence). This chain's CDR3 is CASSPLGRRVMNTEAFF. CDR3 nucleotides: TGTGCCAGTAGTCCCCTAGGGAGGAGGGTCATGAACACTGAAGCTTTCTTT.

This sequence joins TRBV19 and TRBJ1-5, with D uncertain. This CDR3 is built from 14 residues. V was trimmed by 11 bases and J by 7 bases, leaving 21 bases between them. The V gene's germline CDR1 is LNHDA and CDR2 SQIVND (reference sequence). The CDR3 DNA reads TGTGCCTCAAACGCCCAAGAGGCGGGACAGCCCCAGCATTTT. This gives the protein CASNAQEAGQPQHF.

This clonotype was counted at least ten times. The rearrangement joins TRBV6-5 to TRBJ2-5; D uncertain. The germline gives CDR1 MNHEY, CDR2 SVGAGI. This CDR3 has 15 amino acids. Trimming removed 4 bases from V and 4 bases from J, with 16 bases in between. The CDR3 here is CASSSLGSSPETQYF. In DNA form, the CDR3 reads TGTGCCAGCAGTTCACTGGGATCATCGCCAGAGACCCAGTACTTC.

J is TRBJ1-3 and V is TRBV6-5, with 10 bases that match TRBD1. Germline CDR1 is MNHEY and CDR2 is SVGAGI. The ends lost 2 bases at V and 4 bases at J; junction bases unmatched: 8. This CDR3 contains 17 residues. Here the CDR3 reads CASSYNLGQGGGNTIYF. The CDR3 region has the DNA TGTGCCAGCAGTTACAACCTTGGACAGGGGGGAGGAAACACCATATATTTT.

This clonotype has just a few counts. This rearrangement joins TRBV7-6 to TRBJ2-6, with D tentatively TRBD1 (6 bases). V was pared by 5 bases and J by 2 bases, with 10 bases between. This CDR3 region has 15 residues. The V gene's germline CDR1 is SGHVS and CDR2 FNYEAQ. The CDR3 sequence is CASSPRTAGANVLTF. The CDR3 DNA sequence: TGTGCCAGCAGCCCCAGGACAGCTGGGGCCAACGTCCTGACTTTC.

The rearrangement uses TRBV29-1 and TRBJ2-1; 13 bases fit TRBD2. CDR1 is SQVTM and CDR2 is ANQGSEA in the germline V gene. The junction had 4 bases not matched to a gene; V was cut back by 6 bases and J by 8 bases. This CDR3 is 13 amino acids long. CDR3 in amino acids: CSVGTSGVDEQFF. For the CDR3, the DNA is TGCAGCGTCGGGACTAGCGGGGTCGATGAGCAGTTCTTC.

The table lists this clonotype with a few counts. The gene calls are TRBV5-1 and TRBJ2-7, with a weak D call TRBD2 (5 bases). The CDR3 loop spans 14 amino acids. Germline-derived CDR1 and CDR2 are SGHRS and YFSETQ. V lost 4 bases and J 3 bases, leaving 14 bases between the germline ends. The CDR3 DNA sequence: TGCGCCAGCAGCCCCACAGACGGAGGCTACGAGCAGTACTTC. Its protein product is CASSPTDGGYEQYF.

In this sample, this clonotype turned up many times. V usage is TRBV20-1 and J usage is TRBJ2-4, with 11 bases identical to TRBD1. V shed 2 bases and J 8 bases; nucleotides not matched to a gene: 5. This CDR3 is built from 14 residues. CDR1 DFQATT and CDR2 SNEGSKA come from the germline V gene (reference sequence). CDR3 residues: CSARSPGQGDIQYF. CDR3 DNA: TGCAGTGCTAGATCACCGGGACAGGGGGACATTCAGTACTTC.

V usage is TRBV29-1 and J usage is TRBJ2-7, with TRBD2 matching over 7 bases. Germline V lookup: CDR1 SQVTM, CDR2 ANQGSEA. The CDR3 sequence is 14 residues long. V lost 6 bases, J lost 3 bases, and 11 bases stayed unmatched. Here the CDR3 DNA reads TGCAGCGTCGCAGGCGCGGGAGATGGCTACGAGCAGTACTTC. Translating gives CSVAGAGDGYEQYF.

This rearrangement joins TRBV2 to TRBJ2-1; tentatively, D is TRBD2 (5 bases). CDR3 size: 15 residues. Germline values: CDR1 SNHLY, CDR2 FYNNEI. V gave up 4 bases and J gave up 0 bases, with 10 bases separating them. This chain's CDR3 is CASSGTWSSYNEQFF. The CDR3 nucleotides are TGTGCCAGCAGTGGGACTTGGAGCTCCTACAATGAGCAGTTCTTC.

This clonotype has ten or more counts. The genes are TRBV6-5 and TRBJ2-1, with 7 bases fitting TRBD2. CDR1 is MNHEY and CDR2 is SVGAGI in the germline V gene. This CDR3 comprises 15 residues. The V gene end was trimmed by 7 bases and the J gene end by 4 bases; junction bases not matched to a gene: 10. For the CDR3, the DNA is TGTGCCAGCAACCGTTTGGCGGGAGTTTACAATGAGCAGTTCTTC. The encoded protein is CASNRLAGVYNEQFF.

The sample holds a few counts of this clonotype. In DNA, the CDR3 is TGTGCCAGCAGTTTAGGAGACAGGGCGGGGGATGAGCAGTTCTTC. This sequence encodes CASSLGDRAGDEQFF. The chain recombines TRBV12-3 or TRBV12-4 with TRBJ2-1; either TRBD1 or TRBD2 may fit D (7 bases each). This CDR3 has 15 residues. Deletions cut 1 base from V and 8 bases from J, with 15 bases between.

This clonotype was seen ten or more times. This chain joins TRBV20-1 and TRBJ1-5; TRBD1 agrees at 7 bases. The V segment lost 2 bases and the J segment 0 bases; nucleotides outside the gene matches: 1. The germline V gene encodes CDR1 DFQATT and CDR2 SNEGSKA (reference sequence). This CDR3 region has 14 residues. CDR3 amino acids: CSARRGPSNQPQHF. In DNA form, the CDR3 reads TGCAGTGCTAGAAGGGGGCCTAGCAATCAGCCCCAGCATTTT.

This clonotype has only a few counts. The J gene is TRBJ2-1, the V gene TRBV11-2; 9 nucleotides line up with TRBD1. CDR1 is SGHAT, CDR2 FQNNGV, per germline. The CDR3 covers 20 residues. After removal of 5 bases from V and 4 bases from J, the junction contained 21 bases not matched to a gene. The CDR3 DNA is TGTGCCAGCAGCCTCATAAAGGGACAGGGTAGGGGTTTACTTTACAATGAGCAGTTCTTC. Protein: CASSLIKGQGRGLLYNEQFF.

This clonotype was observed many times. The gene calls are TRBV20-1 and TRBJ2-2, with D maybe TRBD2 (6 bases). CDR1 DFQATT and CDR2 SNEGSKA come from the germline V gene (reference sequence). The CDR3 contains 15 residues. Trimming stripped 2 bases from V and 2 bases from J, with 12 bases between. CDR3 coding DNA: TGCAGTGCTAGAACAACTAGCTTTAACACCGGGGAGCTGTTTTTT. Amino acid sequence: CSARTTSFNTGELFF.

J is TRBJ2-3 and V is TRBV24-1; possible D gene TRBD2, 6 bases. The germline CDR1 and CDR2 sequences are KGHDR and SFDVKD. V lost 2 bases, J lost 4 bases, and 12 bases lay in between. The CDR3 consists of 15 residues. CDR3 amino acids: CATSDSGGGPDTQYF. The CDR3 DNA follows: TGTGCCACCAGTGATTCCGGGGGTGGTCCAGATACGCAGTATTTT.

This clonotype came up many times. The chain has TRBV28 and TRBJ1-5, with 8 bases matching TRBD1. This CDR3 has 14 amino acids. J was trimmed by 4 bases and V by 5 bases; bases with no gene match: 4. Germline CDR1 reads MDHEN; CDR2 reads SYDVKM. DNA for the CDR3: TGTGCCAGCAGTCCTTGGACAGGGAATCAGCCCCAGCATTTT. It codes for CASSPWTGNQPQHF. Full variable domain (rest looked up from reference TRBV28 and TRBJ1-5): DVKVTQSSRYLVKRTGEKVFLECVQDMDHENMFWYRQDPGLGLRLIYFSYDVKMKEKGDIPEGYSVSREKKERFSLILESASTNQTSMYLCASSPWTGNQPQHFGDGTRLSIL.